This T cell receptor beta chain stems from a study (dated by TCRdb to 2016 to 2018). As to this clonotype: Its antigen is currently not known. No much larger clone exists at a distance of one base, and base qualities are not known.

V loses 5 bases of germline sequence and J loses 3 bases, and the interval between the two ends is 16 bases. CDR1 MNHEY and CDR2 SVGAGI were looked up in the germline V gene. The cysteine opens and the phenylalanine closes a CDR3 of 15 amino acids. Solely the CDR3 DNA is kept, with 45 bases framed from the first base. Library preparation used RT-PCR. The sequencer was an Illumina MiSeq. TCRdb ran its own pipeline on the public reads, namely fastp trimming at Q25 and MiXCR clone calling, and kept in-frame beta chains. For every CDR3 protein sequence, its rows merge into one entry that carries the most common genes and DNA. This sample holds about 700,000 distinct CDR3 sequences; 12% to 15% were observed only once. 3% to 4.5% of the sample is held by the ten biggest clonotypes.

This TCR was sampled from a female donor in good health, serving as a healthy control. The specimen sequenced was memory CD4+ T cells from blood. In this chain, TRBV6-5 is recombined with TRBJ1-1; 5 matching bases give a weak D call of TRBD1. The DNA is TGTGCCAGCAGTCCCCTAGGGGCTGGGGACACTGAAGCTTTCTTT. This yields the protein CASSPLGAGDTEAFF.